A single sample gave rise to the 23 T cell receptor beta chains below, sequenced in a study of tumor-infiltrating lymphocytes in primary liver carcinoma. With a constant-region primer, TCR beta cDNA was made from approximately 500 ng of total RNA. Three rounds of nested multiplex PCR with slightly modified ARM-PCR produced TCR beta libraries. The first two PCR rounds used TRBV1-TRBV30 forward primers with a C-beta reverse primer, about 10 cycles each. TCRdb independently ran MiXCR on the multiplex PCR reads; one entry per CDR3 protein. Of 35,000 to 45,000 distinct CDR3 sequences listed, 60% to 80% are singletons. Co-extracting RNA and DNA was done with 20-30 mg of unsorted bulk tissue as input. Material: tumor-adjacent normal liver tissue. The receptor set was obtained from a young woman with primary liver carcinoma and hepatitis B virus infection.

Concerning this clonotype itself: One end of the junction fails to match germline, which may point to a read error. The V call is TRBV12-3 or TRBV12-4, the J call TRBJ1-2; 9 bases line up with TRBD1. This CDR3 spans 15 amino acids. The CDR3 coding sequence is TGTGCCAGCAACCTCGCCGGGACAGGGACTAATGGCCACACCTTC. Encoded protein: CASNLAGTGTNGHTF.

In the case of this clonotype: An end of the junction differs from the germline gene, which may be a read error. The V and J genes are TRBV6-5 and TRBJ2-2; no clear D. The CDR3 length is 13 residues. The germline V gene has CDR1 MNHEY and CDR2 SVGAGI. As DNA, the CDR3 is TGTGCCAGTAGTTACTGGTCCACCGGGGAGCTGTTTTTT. Amino acid sequence: CASSYWSTGELFF.

This clonotype was recorded at least ten times. The chain has TRBV13 and TRBJ2-7, with 11 bases that match TRBD2. The CDR3 sequence is 13 residues long. Germline CDR1 and CDR2: PRHDT and FYEKMQ (reference sequence). J lost 6 bases, V lost 5 bases, and 3 bases had no gene match. The CDR3 sequence is CASSGTSGGEQYF. The CDR3 bases are TGTGCCAGCAGCGGGACTAGCGGCGGCGAGCAGTACTTC. The full variable domain, its missing parts supplied by reference TRBV13 and TRBJ2-7, is AAGVIQSPRHLIKEKRETATLKCYPIPRHDTVYWYQQGPGQDPQFLISFYEKMQSDKGSIPDRFSAQQFSDYHSELNMSSLELGDSALYFCASSGTSGGEQYFGPGTRLTVT.

There are many counts of this clonotype. The chain has TRBV5-4 and TRBJ1-2; D is undetermined. Trimming cost V 0 bases and J 5 bases, with 5 bases left between them. This CDR3 is 12 amino acids long. Germline lookup yields CDR1 SGHNT and CDR2 YYREEE (reference sequence). The DNA for the CDR3 is TGTGCCAGCAGCTTGGAACGATATGGCTACACCTTC. Its translation is CASSLERYGYTF.

The genes are TRBV29-1 and TRBJ1-4, with TRBD1 matching 8 bases. CDR3 length: 15 residues. Trimming cost V 1 base and J 6 bases; bases outside gene matches: 7. Germline CDR1 SQVTM, CDR2 ANQGSEA. The CDR3 sequence is CSVEAVGQAYEKLFF. CDR3 in DNA: TGCAGCGTTGAAGCCGTGGGACAGGCCTATGAAAAACTGTTTTTT.

The CDR3, as DNA: TGTGCCGACAGCCAAGACTGGACAGGGTCTTACGAGCAGTACTTC. It encodes CADSQDWTGSYEQYF. V and J are TRBV4-2 and TRBJ2-7; 8 bases fit TRBD1. Germline V gene data show CDR1 as LGHNA and CDR2 as YNFKEQ. J was trimmed by 4 bases and V by 11 bases; bases with no gene match: 16. The CDR3 is 15 amino acids.

This clonotype came up many times. The V gene is TRBV12-3 or TRBV12-4, the J gene TRBJ2-1, with 11 bases lining up with TRBD2. V dropped 5 bases and J dropped 3; count of bases not matched to a gene: 6. This CDR3 comprises 16 residues. The CDR3 loop reads CASSTLGLADYNEQFF. DNA for the CDR3: TGTGCCAGCAGTACCCTGGGACTAGCGGACTACAATGAGCAGTTCTTC.

The chain has TRBV6-7 and TRBJ1-1, with D unclear. TRBV6-7 is filed as an ORF, its function uncertain. The V gene lost 2 bases and the J gene lost 9 bases, with 16 bases spanning the gap. The length of the CDR3 is 14 residues. The CDR3 sequence: CASSYPRMNTKAFF. The DNA for the CDR3 is TGTGCCAGCAGTTACCCCCGGATGAATACTAAAGCTTTCTTT.

For this clonotype: A read error may produce the germline difference seen at one junction end. The chain combines TRBV6-2 or TRBV6-3 with TRBJ2-7; no clear D gene. The CDR3 has 12 residues. CDR1 is MNHEY and CDR2 is SVGEGT in the germline V gene. The CDR3 region is CPSSYSTYEQYF. The CDR3 DNA reads as TGTCCCAGCAGTTACTCAACCTACGAGCAGTACTTT.

Note on this clonotype: The CDR3 end shows no conserved phenylalanine or tryptophan, and so a read error is likely. V gene TRBV11-2 combines with J gene TRBJ2-1, with TRBD2 matching 10 bases. Germline V gene sequence: CDR1 SGHAT, CDR2 FQNNGV. The CDR3 runs to 15 residues. DNA of the CDR3: TGTGCCACCAGCACAGGGACTAGCGTGATTAATGAGCAGTTCCTC. It yields the protein CATSTGTSVINEQFL.

On this clonotype itself: Mismatch with germline at one junction end may stem from a read error. This chain connects TRBV10-2 to TRBJ2-1; a possible D gene is TRBD1 (6 bases). The CDR3 spans 14 residues. Germline CDR1 and CDR2: WSHSY and SAAADI. This CDR3 reads CVSSEDRQSNEQFF. DNA of the CDR3: TGCGTCAGCAGTGAAGACAGGCAGAGCAATGAGCAGTTCTTC.

This clonotype was seen a single time. One end of the junction is discordant with germline, which a read error may explain. The rearrangement uses TRBV29-1 and TRBJ2-2; a weak D match, TRBD2 (5 bases). In germline, CDR1 is SQVTM, CDR2 ANQGSEA. This CDR3 is 12 amino acids long. CDR3 sequence: CSARRNTGDLLF. In DNA, the CDR3 is TGCAGCGCTCGACGGAACACCGGGGATCTGCTTTTT.

Details on this clonotype: At one end the junction does not follow the germline gene, possibly because of a read error. The CDR3 sequence is CASCLGSGAGAGGTDTQHF. In DNA form, the CDR3 reads TGTGCCAGCTGCTTAGGTTCTGGAGCGGGAGCAGGAGGCACAGATACGCAGCATTTT. The V and J genes are TRBV11-3 and TRBJ2-3; no clear D. The J call may be wrong; the DNA end is better matched by TRBJ1-5. From germline, CDR1 is SGHNT and CDR2 YENEEA. This CDR3 region has 19 residues.

This chain uses TRBV7-8 with TRBJ2-7; D not certain. Trimming stripped 5 bases from V and 7 bases from J, with 18 bases between. The CDR3 contains 14 residues. CDR1 SGHVS and CDR2 FQNEAQ come from the germline V gene. As DNA, the CDR3 is TGTGCCAGCAGCGCCCTCCCGTTGTCCTCTGAGCAGTACTTC. Translating gives CASSALPLSSEQYF.

This CDR3 reads CASSTRGRAVDEQFF. The CDR3 DNA reads TGTGCCAGCAGCACTAGGGGGAGGGCCGTGGATGAGCAGTTCTTC. The V and J genes are TRBV13 and TRBJ2-1; maybe TRBD2 (7 bases). The CDR3 loop spans 15 amino acids. The V gene lost 5 bases and the J gene lost 8 bases, with 19 bases spanning the gap. Germline V CDR1 and CDR2: PRHDT, FYEKMQ (reference sequence).

A note on this clonotype: One end of the junction is discordant with germline, which a read error may explain. The chain recombines TRBV11-2 with TRBJ1-2; 7 bases map to TRBD1. The germline gives CDR1 SGHAT, CDR2 FQNNGV. This CDR3 contains 13 residues. This chain's CDR3 is CASAQGGGGGYSF. CDR3 DNA: TGTGCCAGCGCTCAGGGGGGGGGCGGGGGCTACAGCTTC. The variable domain in full, completed from reference TRBV11-2 and TRBJ1-2, reads EAGVAQSPRYKIIEKRQSVAFWCNPISGHATLYWYQQILGQGPKLLIQFQNNGVVDDSQLPKDRFSAERLKGVDSTLKIQPAKLEDSAVYLCASAQGGGGGYSFGSGTRLTVV.

Details on this clonotype: Here the CDR3 omits its conserved ending phenylalanine or tryptophan, so a read error is the likely source. This chain connects TRBV11-2 to TRBJ2-5, with 7 bases aligning to TRBD1. CDR3 length: 16 amino acids. The V and J ends lost 5 bases and 3 bases, in that order; junction bases with no gene match: 12. The germline CDR1 and CDR2 sequences are SGHAT and FQNNGV. DNA for the CDR3: TGTGCCAGCAGCACAAGAACAGGGGACGCAAAAGAGACCCAGTACTCC. Protein sequence: CASSTRTGDAKETQYS.

For this clonotype: A read error may account for a junction end that differs from germline. This chain connects TRBV6-2 or TRBV6-3 to TRBJ2-7; D not certain. CDR1 and CDR2 (germline): MNHEY, SVGEGT. The CDR3 sequence is 11 residues long. As DNA, the CDR3 is TGTGTCAGCAGTCACAACCACGAGCAGTACTTC. Residues: CVSSHNHEQYF.

V gene TRBV4-1 combines with J gene TRBJ2-7; 8 bases agree with TRBD1. The CDR3 covers 16 residues. Trimming took 0 bases from V and 8 from J; bases not matched to a gene: 12. CDR1 is MGHRA, CDR2 YSYEKL, per germline. CDR3 sequence (DNA): TGCGCCAGCAGCCAAGAGAGCGCGACAGGGGCCAACAAGCAGTACTTC. Translated, it gives CASSQESATGANKQYF.

Regarding this clonotype: At one boundary the junction diverges from the germline segment, which might be a read error. The chain combines TRBV11-1 with TRBJ2-7; D is unclear. The length of the CDR3 is 13 residues. From germline, CDR1 is SGHAT and CDR2 FQDESV (reference sequence). The CDR3 sequence is CISSLGYLREQHF. As DNA, the CDR3 is TGTATCAGCAGCTTAGGATACCTCCGCGAGCAGCACTTC.

Remarks on this clonotype: One junction end does not reproduce the germline sequence, and a read error may be involved. The chain has TRBV7-8 and TRBJ2-7, with D perhaps matching TRBD1 or TRBD2 (5 bases each). Germline V gene sequence: CDR1 SGHVS, CDR2 FQNEAQ. This CDR3 is built from 16 residues. CDR3 residues: CDSSAPRGLALYKQYF. CDR3 sequence (DNA): TGTGACAGCAGCGCCCCCCGGGGCCTCGCCCTCTACAAGCAGTACTTT. Supplemented by reference TRBV7-8 and TRBJ2-7, the full variable domain reads GAGVSQSPRYKVAKRGQDVALRCDPISGHVSLFWYQQALGQGPEFLTYFQNEAQLDKSGLPSDRFFAERPEGSVSTLKIQRTQQEDSAVYLCDSSAPRGLALYKQYFGPGTRLTVT.

With respect to this clonotype: Because the CDR3 is missing its conserved closing phenylalanine or tryptophan, this is likely a read error. The DNA is omitted, as the CDR3 cannot be located on it reliably, and the CDR3 follows TCRdb's listing. The J gene is TRBJ1-1, the V gene TRBV4-3. Both ends counted, the CDR3 spans 13 residues. Germline CDR1 is LGHNA and CDR2 is YSLEER. The CDR3 spells CASSQDPWSPTFL.

With regard to this clonotype: At one end the junction does not follow the germline gene, possibly because of a read error. This chain joins TRBV6-2 or TRBV6-3 and TRBJ2-6; a possible D gene is TRBD1 (5 bases). The CDR3 is 15 amino acids. The germline V gene has CDR1 MNHEY and CDR2 SVGEGT. The CDR3, as DNA: TGTGCCAGCAGTTACACCCTAACTGGGGCCAACATCCTGGCTTTC. It is translated as CASSYTLTGANILAF.